The clone carrying this TCR beta chain was seen a single time. Profiled with immunoSEQ multiplex PCR; TCRdb holds only in-frame clones, not every one. The repertoire holds about 370,000 clones, with approximately 89% as singletons. These data originate in a study of blood T cell repertoires in COVID-19. Germline V gene lookup returns CDR1 LGHNA and CDR2 YSLEER. V was shortened by 8 bases and J by 2 bases, with 17 bases between the two germline ends. The CDR3 is made up of 15 amino acids. The source material was peripheral blood. The receptor's source is a woman aged 25 to 39 with COVID-19, enrolled during active disease. The gene calls are TRBV4-3 and TRBJ2-3; weak D call: TRBD1 (5 bases). CDR3 protein: CASGPAGQPTDTQYF. CDR3 sequence (DNA): TGCGCCAGCGGCCCCGCAGGGCAACCCACAGATACGCAGTATTTT.